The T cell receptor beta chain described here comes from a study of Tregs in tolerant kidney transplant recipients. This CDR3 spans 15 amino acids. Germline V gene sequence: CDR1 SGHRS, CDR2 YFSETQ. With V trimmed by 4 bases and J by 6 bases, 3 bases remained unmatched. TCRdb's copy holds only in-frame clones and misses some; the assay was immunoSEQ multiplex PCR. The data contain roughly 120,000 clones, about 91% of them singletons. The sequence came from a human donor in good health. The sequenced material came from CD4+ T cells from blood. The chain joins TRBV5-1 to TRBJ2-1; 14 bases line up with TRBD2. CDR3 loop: CASSIGTSGSNEQFF. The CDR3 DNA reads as TGCGCCAGCAGCATAGGGACTAGCGGGAGCAATGAGCAGTTCTTC.